The 2 T cell receptor beta chains listed next were all sequenced from one sample in a study of OX40 agonist ivuxolimab in advanced cancers. Only in-frame clones appear in the TCRdb table, and some are missing; sequencing was by immunoSEQ multiplex PCR. This table holds 60,000 to 85,000 clones, around 83% found once. The specimen was CD4+ or CD8+ T cells sorted from blood, collected in a trial of the OX40 agonist ivuxolimab. These receptors were collected from an adult with an advanced solid tumor such as melanoma, head and neck, liver or kidney cancer.

The rearrangement uses TRBV5-1 and TRBJ1-1, with a tentative D call TRBD1 (5 bases). V was cut by 2 bases and J by 4 bases, with 6 bases left in between. CDR1 is SGHRS and CDR2 is YFSETQ in the germline V gene. The CDR3 sequence is 12 residues long. The CDR3 region is CASSLRGTEAFF. The CDR3 bases are TGCGCCAGCAGCTTAAGGGGCACTGAAGCTTTCTTT.

This clone was observed a handful of times. The rearrangement links TRBV6-5 to TRBJ2-7; the match to TRBD1 covers 11 bases. Unmatched junction bases numbered 5, after V lost 4 bases and J lost 6 bases. The CDR3 has 14 amino acids. Per the germline V gene, CDR1 is MNHEY and CDR2 is SVGAGI. For the CDR3, the DNA is TGTGCCAGCAGTTTACAAGGACAGGGGGCCGAGCAGTACTTC. As protein: CASSLQGQGAEQYF.